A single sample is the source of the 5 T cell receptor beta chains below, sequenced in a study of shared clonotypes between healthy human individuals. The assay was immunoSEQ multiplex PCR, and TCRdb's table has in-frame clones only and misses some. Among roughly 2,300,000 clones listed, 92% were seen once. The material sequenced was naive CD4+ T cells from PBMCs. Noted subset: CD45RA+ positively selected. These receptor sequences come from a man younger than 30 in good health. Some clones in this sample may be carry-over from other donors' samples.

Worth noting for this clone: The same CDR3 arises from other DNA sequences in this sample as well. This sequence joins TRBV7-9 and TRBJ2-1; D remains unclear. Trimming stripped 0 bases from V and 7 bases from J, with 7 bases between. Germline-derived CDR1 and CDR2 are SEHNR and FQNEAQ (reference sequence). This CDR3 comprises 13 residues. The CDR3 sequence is CASSLAGRNEQFF. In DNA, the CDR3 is TGTGCCAGCAGCTTAGCGGGCCGGAATGAGCAGTTCTTC.

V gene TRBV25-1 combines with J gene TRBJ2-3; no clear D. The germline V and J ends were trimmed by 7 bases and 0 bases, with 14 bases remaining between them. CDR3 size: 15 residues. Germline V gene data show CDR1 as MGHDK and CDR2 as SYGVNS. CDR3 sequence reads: CASKLTATSTDTQYF. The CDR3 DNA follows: TGTGCCAGCAAACTCACAGCGACTAGCACAGATACGCAGTATTTT. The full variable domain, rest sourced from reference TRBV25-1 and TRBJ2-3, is EADIYQTPRYLVIGTGKKITLECSQTMGHDKMYWYQQDPGMELHLIHYSYGVNSTEKGDLSSESTVSRIRTEHFPLTLESARPSHTSQYLCASKLTATSTDTQYFGPGTRLTVL.

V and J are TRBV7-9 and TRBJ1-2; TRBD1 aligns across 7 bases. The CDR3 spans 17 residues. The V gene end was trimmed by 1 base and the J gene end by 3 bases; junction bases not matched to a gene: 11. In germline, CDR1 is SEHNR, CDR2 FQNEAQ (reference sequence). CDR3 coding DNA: TGTGCCAGCAGCTTAGGGGCCAAACTCAGGGGGTACTATGGCTACACCTTC. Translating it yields CASSLGAKLRGYYGYTF.

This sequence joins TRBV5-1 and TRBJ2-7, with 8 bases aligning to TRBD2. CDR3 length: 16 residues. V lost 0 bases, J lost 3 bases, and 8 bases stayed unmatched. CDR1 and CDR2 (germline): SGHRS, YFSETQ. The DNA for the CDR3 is TGCGCCAGCAGCTTGGCTCTTAGCGGGACAAACTACGAGCAGTACTTC. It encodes CASSLALSGTNYEQYF.

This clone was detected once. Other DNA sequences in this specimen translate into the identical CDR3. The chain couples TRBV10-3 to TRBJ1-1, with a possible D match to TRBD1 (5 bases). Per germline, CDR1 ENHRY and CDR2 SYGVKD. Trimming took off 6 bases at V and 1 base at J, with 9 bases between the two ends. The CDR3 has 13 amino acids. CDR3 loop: CAISGQSNTEAFF. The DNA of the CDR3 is TGTGCCATCAGCGGACAATCGAACACTGAAGCTTTCTTT.